These 19 T cell receptor beta chains share one sample of origin, sequenced in a study of CXCR3-negative and CXCR3-positive naive CD8 T cells. In preparing the TRB cDNA libraries, 5' RACE with UMI labels was used. Using the 5' RACE reads, TCRdb records one entry per CDR3 protein without DNA. Here the sample table reports 45,000 to 70,000 distinct CDR3 sequences. Specimen: memory CD8+ T cells from blood. The receptors stem from a human donor in good health. Some clones in this sample may be carry-over from other donors' samples.

CDR3 protein: CASSLRGPMETQYF. The chain uses TRBV27 and TRBJ2-5; the TRBD1 assignment by TCRdb is unverifiable without DNA. This CDR3 has 14 amino acids. Germline loops: CDR1 MNHEY, CDR2 SMNVEV (reference sequence).

J is TRBJ2-3 and V is TRBV15; TCRdb lists TRBD2, though no DNA is available to test this call. Germline V CDR1 and CDR2: LNHNV, YYDKDF (reference sequence). The CDR3 loop spans 16 amino acids. The CDR3 protein is CATSSPASGGTDTQYF.

The chain joins TRBV7-9 to TRBJ2-7; TCRdb's assignment of TRBD2 cannot be checked, as there is no DNA. Germline CDR1 reads SEHNR; CDR2 reads FQNEAQ (reference sequence). The CDR3 has 14 residues. The CDR3 is CASSPTSGRQEQYF.

The chain links TRBV5-1 to TRBJ2-2. This CDR3 comprises 15 residues. Germline lookup yields CDR1 SGHRS and CDR2 YFSETQ. Here the CDR3 reads CASSLIPRNTGELFF.

V is TRBV5-1 and J is TRBJ2-3; the TCRdb call, TRBD2, lacks DNA for checking. This CDR3 is 18 amino acids long. Germline CDR1 is SGHRS and CDR2 is YFSETQ. The chain's CDR3 is CASSLDPGLGTSTDTQYF.

The chain combines TRBV20-1 with TRBJ2-1; TCRdb gives TRBD2 as the D gene, but with no DNA this cannot be confirmed. The CDR3 runs to 14 residues. Germline V gene data show CDR1 as DFQATT and CDR2 as SNEGSKA (reference sequence). The CDR3 loop is CSARGGTSEIEQFF.

V and J are TRBV20-1 and TRBJ1-2; with no DNA, the TCRdb D assignment of TRBD1 cannot be verified. Germline assignment: CDR1 DFQATT and CDR2 SNEGSKA (reference sequence). The length of the CDR3 is 15 residues. The CDR3: CSARDYGQGDYGYTF.

This chain joins TRBV29-1 and TRBJ1-2; lacking DNA, the TRBD1 call made by TCRdb goes unchecked. CDR3 length: 13 residues. Germline V gives CDR1 SQVTM, CDR2 ANQGSEA. The CDR3 spells CSVDGTENYGYTF.

The chain couples TRBV9 to TRBJ1-1; TCRdb proposes TRBD1, but this gene call is untestable without DNA. The germline CDR1 and CDR2 sequences are SGDLS and YYNGEE. CDR3 length: 14 amino acids. The CDR3 protein is CASSPPARNTEAFF.

This chain links TRBV29-1 with TRBJ2-2. The length of the CDR3 is 11 residues. The V gene's germline CDR1 is SQVTM and CDR2 ANQGSEA. The CDR3 reads CSVDTAGELFF.

The chain carries TRBV20-1 and TRBJ1-4; with no DNA, the TCRdb D assignment of TRBD1 cannot be verified. The CDR3 has 15 residues. From germline, CDR1 is DFQATT and CDR2 SNEGSKA (reference sequence). The CDR3 sequence: CSARDLGGTGEKLFF.

The V call is TRBV7-9, the J call TRBJ1-1; TCRdb's assignment of TRBD1 cannot be checked, as there is no DNA. In germline, CDR1 is SEHNR, CDR2 FQNEAQ (reference sequence). This CDR3 is built from 15 residues. The CDR3 protein is CASSSPGTSNTEAFF. The variable domain in full, with the rest retrieved from reference TRBV7-9 and TRBJ1-1, is DTGVSQNPRHKITKRGQNVTFRCDPISEHNRLYWYRQTLGQGPEFLTYFQNEAQLEKSRLLSDRFSAERPKGSFSTLEIQRTEQGDSAMYLCASSSPGTSNTEAFFGQGTRLTVV.

The V and J genes are TRBV15 and TRBJ2-2; TCRdb outputs TRBD1, but without DNA this stays unchecked. Germline assignment: CDR1 LNHNV and CDR2 YYDKDF (reference sequence). CDR3 length: 16 amino acids. CDR3 sequence: CATSRDMDSNTGELFF.

The chain uses TRBV7-9 and TRBJ2-5. CDR3 size: 14 residues. From germline, CDR1 is SEHNR and CDR2 FQNEAQ (reference sequence). The chain's CDR3 is CASSPPQSMETQYF.

The chain carries TRBV10-3 and TRBJ2-1; no DNA is available, so the TRBD2 call from TCRdb remains unchecked. Germline-derived CDR1 and CDR2 are ENHRY and SYGVKD. The CDR3 is made up of 12 amino acids. The CDR3 region is CANLFLVNEQFF.

The rearrangement uses TRBV14 and TRBJ2-7. There are 15 residues in the CDR3. Germline V gene lookup returns CDR1 SGHDN and CDR2 FVKESK. CDR3 protein: CASSHQGGISYEQYF. Full variable domain (remainder filled in from reference TRBV14 and TRBJ2-7): EAGVTQFPSHSVIEKGQTVTLRCDPISGHDNLYWYRRVMGKEIKFLLHFVKESKQDESGMPNNRFLAERTGGTYSTLKVQPAELEDSGVYFCASSHQGGISYEQYFGPGTRLTVT.

The chain couples TRBV29-1 to TRBJ2-5; absent DNA, TCRdb's TRBD1 call cannot be checked. Germline CDR1 reads SQVTM; CDR2 reads ANQGSEA. The CDR3 loop spans 13 amino acids. This chain's CDR3 is CSVVSTAQETQYF.

The V and J genes are TRBV28 and TRBJ1-6; TCRdb's D call of TRBD1 is untestable without DNA. This CDR3 has 17 residues. CDR1 and CDR2 from the germline V gene are MDHEN and SYDVKM. CDR3 sequence reads: CASSFEVGAPPNSPLHF.

This sequence joins TRBV24-1 and TRBJ2-1; no DNA is available, so the TRBD1 call from TCRdb remains unchecked. The V gene's germline CDR1 is KGHDR and CDR2 SFDVKD. CDR3 length: 14 residues. CDR3 sequence: CATSDPDRGNEQFF.